The text below deals with one T cell receptor (beta chain). The protocol was immunoSEQ multiplex PCR, while the TCRdb copy is restricted to in-frame clones and leaves out a portion. The sample holds approximately 110,000 clones, approximately 89% seen once. The CDR3 runs 15 residues. CDR1 and CDR2 from the germline V gene are SGHRS and YFSETQ. V dropped 2 bases and J dropped 0; count of bases not matched to a gene: 2. The data are from a study of control samples from healthy donors and cancer patients. Sequenced sample: blood. The TCR comes from a woman aged 18-35 years in good health. The V gene is TRBV5-1, the J gene TRBJ1-5; the match to TRBD1 covers 7 bases. CDR3 loop: CASSLTGASNQPQHF. CDR3 nucleotide sequence: TGCGCCAGCAGCTTAACAGGGGCTAGCAATCAGCCCCAGCATTTT.